The clone carrying this T cell receptor (beta chain) was seen only once. The antigen is unknown. The source of the sample is a study of cytomegalovirus exposure and HLA in healthy donors. Findings and limits, study-wide: TCR beta V- and J-gene trimming was later associated with a missense DCLRE1C variant. In vitro experiments confirmed that three CMV-associated chains were specific for CMV antigens. Later analysis found that TCR beta chains associated with HLA were more clonally expanded than other, equally common chains. There were 150 to 200 TCR beta chains listed as cytomegalovirus-associated.

The study ran its PCR with 60 Vbeta and 13 Jbeta primers. Generated by immunoSEQ multiplex PCR, the TCRdb table keeps only in-frame clones and is missing some. The table records some 120,000 clones, over 60% of them present only once. The CDR3 length is 16 residues. Germline V gene data show CDR1 as KGHSH and CDR2 as LQKENI. Trimming left V 9 bases short and J 3 bases short, with 23 bases between. What was sequenced was PBMCs. The origin of this receptor is a human donor in good health. This chain links TRBV18 with TRBJ1-2; maybe TRBD1 (6 bases). The CDR3 loop reads CASLGQSGEPDYGYTF. The CDR3 bases are TGTGCCAGTCTCGGCCAATCAGGGGAACCCGACTATGGCTACACCTTC.